One sample yielded the 17 T cell receptor beta chains listed below, sequenced in a study of blood T cells in healthy people across ages. Then a second PCR, running roughly 7 to 11 cycles, was carried out with a sample-barcoded 5' primer and a J-beta primer mix. In TCRdb, the 5' RACE reads were re-called with MiXCR into one record per CDR3 protein. The data contain around 1.1 million distinct CDR3 sequences, more than 30% of them singletons. Sample: blood. These receptors originate from a man aged 18 to 29 in good health.

V gene TRBV12-5 combines with J gene TRBJ1-1, with D unclear. Germline CDR1 LGHNT, CDR2 FRNRAP. This CDR3 is 12 amino acids long. The V end was cut by 7 bases, the J end by 0 bases, with 6 bases between. Here the CDR3 reads CASALVNTEAFF. In DNA form, the CDR3 reads TGTGCTAGTGCCCTGGTGAACACTGAAGCTTTCTTT.

This clonotype has a handful of counts. The V and J genes are TRBV12-3 or TRBV12-4 and TRBJ2-4, with 10 bases fitting TRBD2. V trimming: 3 bases; J trimming: 4 bases; junction bases outside the gene matches: 15. CDR3 length equals 19 residues. The CDR3 loop is CASSFSGAGGPSAKNIQYF. The CDR3 DNA reads as TGTGCCAGCAGTTTTAGTGGAGCGGGGGGGCCTTCGGCAAAAAACATTCAGTACTTC.

This clonotype was seen more than once but under ten times. The chain recombines TRBV12-5 with TRBJ2-3; D possibly corresponds to TRBD2 (7 bases). The CDR3 loop spans 16 amino acids. Germline values: CDR1 LGHNT, CDR2 FRNRAP. Between the trimmed V and J ends, which lost 6 bases and 4 bases, there was a span of 20 bases. The CDR3 region has the DNA TGTGCTAGTGGCTTACCTACGGGCGGGGGCTCAGATACGCAGTATTTT. Translating it yields CASGLPTGGGSDTQYF.

The chain carries TRBV7-9 and TRBJ2-3; 7 bases line up with TRBD2. The germline V gene encodes CDR1 SEHNR and CDR2 FQNEAQ (reference sequence). The CDR3 runs 16 residues. Losses at the gene ends were 5 bases for V and 2 bases for J; bases not matched to a gene: 10. CDR3 loop: CASSPREAGFTDTQYF. The CDR3 nucleotides read TGTGCCAGCAGCCCCCGTGAAGCGGGGTTCACAGATACGCAGTATTTT.

This chain connects TRBV20-1 to TRBJ2-1, with D possibly being TRBD1 or TRBD2 (5 bases each). V was clipped by 6 bases and J by 0 bases, with 15 bases between them. The CDR3 is made up of 15 amino acids. Germline values: CDR1 DFQATT, CDR2 SNEGSKA (reference sequence). CDR3 coding DNA: TGCAGTGCCCGGGGCGCACTCGGCTCCTACAATGAGCAGTTCTTC. Protein sequence: CSARGALGSYNEQFF.

V is TRBV27 and J is TRBJ2-7; TRBD2 agrees at 9 bases. This CDR3 contains 15 residues. J lost 0 bases, V lost 4 bases, and 4 bases had no gene match. Germline values: CDR1 MNHEY, CDR2 SMNVEV (reference sequence). The CDR3 coding sequence is TGTGCCAGCAGTTCGATAGCGGGGGCCTCCTACGAGCAGTACTTC. Protein sequence: CASSSIAGASYEQYF.

In this sample, this clonotype turned up a few times. This rearrangement joins TRBV6-1 to TRBJ2-5; D gene unclear. The V and J ends lost 6 bases and 5 bases respectively, with 16 bases between them. Looked up from germline, CDR1 is MNHNS and CDR2 is SASEGT. This CDR3 is 14 amino acids long. CDR3 nucleotides: TGTGCCAGCAGCCTTATTCAGGTGCAGGAGACCCAGTACTTC. Translated, it gives CASSLIQVQETQYF.

V is TRBV20-1 and J is TRBJ1-1; the D gene is possibly TRBD1 (5 bases). There are 15 residues in the CDR3. CDR1 DFQATT and CDR2 SNEGSKA come from the germline V gene (reference sequence). V dropped 0 bases and J dropped 4 bases, with 15 bases sitting between them. The CDR3 sequence: CSARDYRGVGTEAFF. The CDR3 nucleotides read TGCAGTGCTAGAGATTACCGAGGGGTAGGCACTGAAGCTTTCTTT.

This chain connects TRBV18 to TRBJ2-1; D may be TRBD1 (5 bases). The CDR3 runs 17 residues. The V end lost 4 bases, the J end lost 2 bases, and 18 bases lay between the germline ends. Germline V CDR1 and CDR2: KGHSH, LQKENI. CDR3 bases: TGTGCCAGCTCACAAATACCCCCCTTGGGGCCCTACAATGAGCAGTTCTTC. It encodes CASSQIPPLGPYNEQFF.

The V and J genes are TRBV20-1 and TRBJ2-7, with no clear D. Looked up from germline, CDR1 is DFQATT and CDR2 is SNEGSKA (reference sequence). The CDR3 consists of 14 residues. V was pared by 5 bases and J by 2 bases, with 16 bases between. The CDR3 is CSAVVDLLAYEQYF. As DNA, the CDR3 is TGCAGTGCTGTAGTTGACCTCCTGGCCTACGAGCAGTACTTC.

V usage is TRBV28 and J usage is TRBJ1-4; D possibly corresponds to TRBD1 (5 bases). CDR1 MDHEN and CDR2 SYDVKM come from the germline V gene. V was cut by 8 bases and J by 8 bases, with 12 bases left in between. This CDR3 spans 12 amino acids. CDR3 residues: CASGGEGEKLFF. Here the CDR3 DNA reads TGTGCCAGCGGGGGGGAGGGAGAAAAACTGTTTTTT.

This sequence joins TRBV7-8 and TRBJ2-1; a weak D match, TRBD2 (7 bases). Germline lookup yields CDR1 SGHVS and CDR2 FQNEAQ. Trimming pared 1 base from V and 6 bases from J, leaving 13 bases between. This CDR3 contains 15 residues. The CDR3 loop is CASSLVRGAVNEQFF. CDR3 nucleotides: TGTGCCAGCAGCTTAGTTCGGGGGGCCGTCAATGAGCAGTTCTTC.

The rearrangement links TRBV12-3 or TRBV12-4 to TRBJ2-7, with 8 bases lining up with TRBD1. With V trimmed by 5 bases and J by 0 bases, 6 bases remained unmatched. There are 15 residues in the CDR3. CDR3 sequence: CASSPWDRSSYEQYF. CDR3 in DNA: TGTGCCAGCAGTCCCTGGGACAGGTCCTCCTACGAGCAGTACTTC.

This clonotype has more than one count but fewer than ten. The chain employs TRBV20-1 and TRBJ2-3, with 15 bases aligning to TRBD2. The CDR3 loop spans 15 amino acids. Germline V gene sequence: CDR1 DFQATT, CDR2 SNEGSKA (reference sequence). With V trimmed by 5 bases and J by 2 bases, 2 bases remained unmatched. The DNA of the CDR3 is TGCAGTGCTGGGACTAGCGGGGGGCACACAGATACGCAGTATTTT. Translating gives CSAGTSGGHTDTQYF.

The V gene is TRBV6-4, the J gene TRBJ1-1; D is unclear. Germline V lookup: CDR1 MRHNA, CDR2 SNTAGT. This CDR3 spans 14 amino acids. V dropped 4 bases and J dropped 4 bases, with 13 bases sitting between them. As DNA, the CDR3 is TGTGCCAGCAGTGCAGAGGGTGGAAGCACTGAAGCTTTCTTT. Translation gives CASSAEGGSTEAFF.

This chain joins TRBV30 and TRBJ2-7; 8 bases fit TRBD1. V was pared by 6 bases and J by 4 bases, with 8 bases of the junction left unmatched. Per germline, CDR1 GTSNPN and CDR2 SVGIG (reference sequence). This CDR3 comprises 13 residues. This CDR3 reads CACRDRSSYEQYF. The CDR3 nucleotides read TGTGCCTGCCGGGACAGGAGCTCTTACGAGCAGTACTTC.

The chain combines TRBV28 with TRBJ2-3; 8 bases agree with TRBD2. Germline lookup yields CDR1 MDHEN and CDR2 SYDVKM. The V segment lost 5 bases and the J segment 5 bases; nucleotides outside the gene matches: 9. The CDR3 extends over 15 amino acids. This CDR3 is CASSAPGGAQDTQYF. The CDR3 region has the DNA TGTGCCAGCAGTGCCCCCGGGGGGGCTCAAGATACGCAGTATTTT.